This TCR beta chain came from a study of blood T cell repertoires in COVID-19. Study details: Sites in the United States, Italy and Spain provided acute and convalescent COVID-19 samples.

As handled by the study authors: Estimation of nucleated cell counts relied on the amplification of reference gene primers. Produced via immunoSEQ multiplex PCR; TCRdb's table is partial and in-frame only. That table supplies the V and J calls and clone size; D and trimming were determined from the DNA. The sample lists around 190,000 clones; more than 70% were seen once. The CDR3 is 15 amino acids. The V segment lost 4 bases and the J segment 7 bases; nucleotides outside the gene matches: 6. Germline values: CDR1 LGHNA, CDR2 YNFKEQ. The receptor was isolated from an older woman with acute or convalescent COVID-19. The genes are TRBV4-2 and TRBJ2-1; TRBD2 matches at 11 bases. Sample: peripheral blood. CDR3 in amino acids: CASSLVGLAENEQFF. CDR3 sequence (DNA): TGTGCCAGCAGCCTCGTGGGACTAGCGGAAAATGAGCAGTTCTTC.